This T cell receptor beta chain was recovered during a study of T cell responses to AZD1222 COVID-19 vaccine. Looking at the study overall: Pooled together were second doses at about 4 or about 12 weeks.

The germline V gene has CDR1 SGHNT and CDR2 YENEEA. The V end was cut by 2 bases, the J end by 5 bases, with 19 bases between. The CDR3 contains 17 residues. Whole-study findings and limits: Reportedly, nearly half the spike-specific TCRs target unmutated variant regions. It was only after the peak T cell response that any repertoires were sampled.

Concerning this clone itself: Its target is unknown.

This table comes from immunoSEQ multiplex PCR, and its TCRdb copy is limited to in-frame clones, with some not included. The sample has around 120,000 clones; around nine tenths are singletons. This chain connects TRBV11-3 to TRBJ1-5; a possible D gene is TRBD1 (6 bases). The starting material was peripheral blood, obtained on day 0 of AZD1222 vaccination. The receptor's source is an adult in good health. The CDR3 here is CASSLRVGGEMDQPQHF. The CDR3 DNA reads TGTGCCAGCAGCTTAAGGGTGGGGGGCGAAATGGATCAGCCCCAGCATTTT.